This TCR beta chain was identified in a study of blood T cell repertoires in COVID-19. Study information: Collection of acute and convalescent COVID-19 samples took place in the United States, Italy and Spain.

V lost 0 bases and J lost 4; bases outside the gene matches: 5. The germline V gene encodes CDR1 SGHDT and CDR2 YYEEEE. The CDR3 consists of 16 residues. Original data processing: Reference gene primer amplification gave nucleated cell count estimates. TCRdb keeps only in-frame clones here, not all; method: immunoSEQ multiplex PCR. V, J and clone size are taken as reported in that table, and D and trimming were inferred from the DNA itself. This table holds about 46,000 clones, around 90% found once. Sequences were obtained from peripheral blood. The source is a man in his fifties with acute or convalescent COVID-19. The chain links TRBV5-6 to TRBJ2-5; 11 bases line up with TRBD2. This chain's CDR3 is CASSLDFSGGAETQYF. In DNA, the CDR3 is TGTGCCAGCAGCTTGGATTTTAGCGGGGGGGCAGAGACCCAGTACTTC.